One sample yielded the 19 T cell receptor beta chains listed below, sequenced in a study of T cell repertoires in cytomegalovirus infection. Their antigens remain unidentified. TCRdb called the reads again in MiXCR, with one record for every CDR3 protein. This table holds 310,000 or so distinct CDR3 sequences, roughly 25% found once. The sequencing used cultured PBMCs, collected from culture after CMV antigen stimulation. These receptors were taken from a human donor in good health (CMV status not recorded). Some clones in this sample may be carry-over from other donors' samples.

This chain joins TRBV4-2 and TRBJ2-3; TRBD1 matches at 8 bases. The germline CDR1 and CDR2 sequences are LGHNA and YNFKEQ. V gave up 0 bases and J gave up 2 bases; unmatched junction bases: 7. The CDR3 totals 17 residues. This chain's CDR3 is CASSQDQGAGTTDTQYF. CDR3 coding DNA: TGTGCCAGCAGCCAAGATCAGGGGGCAGGGACCACAGATACGCAGTATTTT.

The chain uses TRBV13 and TRBJ1-1; TRBD1 might be the D (5 bases). The germline CDR1 and CDR2 sequences are PRHDT and FYEKMQ (reference sequence). The ends were cut back, 3 bases at V and 1 base at J, with 9 bases in the middle. This CDR3 spans 14 amino acids. The CDR3 region has the DNA TGTGCCAGCAGCTTCCGGGACGGGAACACTGAAGCTTTCTTT. This sequence encodes CASSFRDGNTEAFF.

In the case of this clonotype: A read error may explain this, as a much larger clone is one base away. This chain links TRBV7-8 with TRBJ2-7; either TRBD1 or TRBD2 may supply D (5 bases each). This CDR3 contains 14 residues. Looked up from germline, CDR1 is SGHVS and CDR2 is FQNEAQ. Trimming removed 6 bases at V and 5 bases at J, with 17 bases between. CDR3 sequence (DNA): TGTGCCAGCAGTTTATTCCGGGACGACCACGAGCAGTACTTC. This encodes CASSLFRDDHEQYF.

This clonotype was recorded many times. This chain connects TRBV27 to TRBJ2-1; D perhaps matches TRBD1 (6 bases). Between the trimmed V and J ends, which lost 6 bases and 1 base, there was a span of 16 bases. CDR1 is MNHEY and CDR2 is SMNVEV in the germline V gene (reference sequence). There are 16 residues in the CDR3. CDR3 nucleotides: TGTGCCAGCAGCCCTCGGAGTAGGGGGTCCTACAATGAGCAGTTCTTC. Its translation is CASSPRSRGSYNEQFF.

This clonotype was detected a few times. The chain employs TRBV15 and TRBJ2-5; D might be TRBD2 (6 bases). The V end was cut by 5 bases, the J end by 3 bases, with 7 bases between. This CDR3 region has 12 residues. Germline V gene sequence: CDR1 LNHNV, CDR2 YYDKDF (reference sequence). The CDR3 region is CATSRGKETQYF. The CDR3 DNA is TGTGCCACCAGCCGCGGGAAAGAGACCCAGTACTTC.

This clonotype appeared many times. The CDR3 nucleotides are TGTGCCAGCAGTGAAGGGCATCGCTCCTACAATGAGCAGTTCTTC. It specifies CASSEGHRSYNEQFF. The rearrangement uses TRBV2 and TRBJ2-1; D remains ambiguous. Per germline, CDR1 SNHLY and CDR2 FYNNEI. The CDR3 has 15 amino acids. Between the trimmed V and J ends, which lost 1 base and 0 bases, there was a span of 7 bases.

This clonotype showed up many times. The chain recombines TRBV7-2 with TRBJ2-3; tentative D call: TRBD2 (6 bases). The CDR3 runs to 14 residues. Looked up from germline, CDR1 is SGHTA and CDR2 is FQGNSA. Trimming left V 6 bases short and J 1 base short, with 11 bases between. The CDR3 nucleotides are TGTGCCAGCAGTGGGACGGGAGGCACAGATACGCAGTATTTT. Translating gives CASSGTGGTDTQYF. Full variable domain (rest looked up from reference TRBV7-2 and TRBJ2-3): GAGVSQSPSNKVTEKGKDVELRCDPISGHTALYWYRQSLGQGLEFLIYFQGNSAPDKSGLPSDRFSAERTGGSVSTLTIQRTQQEDSAVYLCASSGTGGTDTQYFGPGTRLTVL.

The rearrangement links TRBV19 to TRBJ2-1; 8 bases fit TRBD1. CDR3 length: 12 residues. V shed 8 bases, J shed 7 bases, and the junction held 4 bases outside the gene matches. The germline V gene encodes CDR1 LNHDA and CDR2 SQIVND (reference sequence). The CDR3 region is CASGQGTNEQFF. CDR3 DNA: TGTGCCAGTGGACAGGGAACGAATGAGCAGTTCTTC.

J is TRBJ1-1 and V is TRBV10-3; no firm D call. V was pared by 9 bases and J by 5 bases, with 16 bases between. Germline loops: CDR1 ENHRY, CDR2 SYGVKD. The CDR3 consists of 13 residues. Here the CDR3 DNA reads TGTGCCATACATGGCCCCCTTGGGACTGAAGCTTTCTTT. Amino acid sequence: CAIHGPLGTEAFF.

The J gene is TRBJ1-4, the V gene TRBV29-1, with 7 positions matching TRBD1. There are 14 residues in the CDR3. V shed 3 bases, J shed 8 bases, and the junction held 9 bases outside the gene matches. CDR1 SQVTM and CDR2 ANQGSEA come from the germline V gene. CDR3 sequence reads: CSVDPTGKGEKLFF. The DNA for the CDR3 is TGCAGCGTTGACCCGACAGGGAAAGGAGAAAAACTGTTTTTT.

This clonotype occurred a few times. The chain recombines TRBV6-1 with TRBJ1-2; D is possibly TRBD1 (6 bases). CDR3 size: 13 residues. In germline, CDR1 is MNHNS, CDR2 SASEGT. Deletions cut 8 bases from V and 6 bases from J, with 16 bases between. CDR3 sequence: CASATGFVHGYTF. CDR3 in DNA: TGTGCCAGCGCCACAGGGTTTGTCCATGGCTACACCTTC.

V is TRBV4-3 and J is TRBJ2-5, with 14 bases matching TRBD2. CDR3 length: 17 residues. The germline V gene encodes CDR1 LGHNA and CDR2 YSLEER. V trimming: 3 bases; J trimming: 4 bases; junction bases outside the gene matches: 7. CDR3 in DNA: TGCGCCAGCAGCCAGGGAAGTGGACTAGCGGGAGGAGAGACCCAGTACTTC. This gives the protein CASSQGSGLAGGETQYF.

A few counts support this clonotype. This chain connects TRBV6-1 to TRBJ2-7; 8 nucleotides align to TRBD2. The V gene end was trimmed by 6 bases and the J gene end by 0 bases; junction bases not matched to a gene: 1. Germline assignment: CDR1 MNHNS and CDR2 SASEGT. There are 13 residues in the CDR3. The CDR3, as DNA: TGTGCCAGCAGACGGGAGGGCTCCTACGAGCAGTACTTC. The encoded protein is CASRREGSYEQYF.

This sequence joins TRBV30 and TRBJ1-2; a possible D gene is TRBD1 (5 bases). The CDR3 is 14 residues long. From germline, CDR1 is GTSNPN and CDR2 SVGIG (reference sequence). The ends were cut back, 1 base at V and 4 bases at J, with 13 bases in the middle. CDR3 in DNA: TGTGCCTGGAGTGGCCTCGGGGCGCCCTATGGCTACACCTTC. It yields the protein CAWSGLGAPYGYTF.

This clonotype turned up a few times. This chain joins TRBV19 and TRBJ1-2, with D perhaps TRBD1 (6 bases). Deletions cut 4 bases from V and 4 bases from J, with 22 bases between. In germline, CDR1 is LNHDA, CDR2 SQIVND (reference sequence). The CDR3 contains 17 residues. The CDR3 bases are TGTGCCAGTAGTACTCTCAAAGTGGGGGCAGCTTTCTATGGCTACACCTTC. It codes for CASSTLKVGAAFYGYTF. Drawing the rest from reference TRBV19 and TRBJ1-2, the complete variable domain is DGGITQSPKYLFRKEGQNVTLSCEQNLNHDAMYWYRQDPGQGLRLIYYSQIVNDFQKGDIAEGYSVSREKKESFPLTVTSAQKNPTAFYLCASSTLKVGAAFYGYTFGSGTRLTVV.

The genes are TRBV7-9 and TRBJ2-5; TRBD2 might be the D (6 bases). V lost 1 base, J lost 0 bases, and 12 bases lay in between. The CDR3 is made up of 16 amino acids. Germline lookup yields CDR1 SEHNR and CDR2 FQNEAQ (reference sequence). CDR3 bases: TGTGCCAGCAGCTTAGTGAAGCGGGCTTACCAAGAGACCCAGTACTTC. Translated, it gives CASSLVKRAYQETQYF.

This clonotype has a count of ten or more. CDR3 sequence reads: CASSTPAGTSGRLTKNIQYF. The CDR3 region has the DNA TGTGCCAGCAGTACGCCAGCCGGGACTAGCGGGAGGTTGACCAAAAACATTCAGTACTTC. This rearrangement joins TRBV28 to TRBJ2-4; 15 bases are shared with TRBD2. CDR3 size: 20 residues. CDR1 and CDR2 (germline): MDHEN, SYDVKM. Trimming cost V 5 bases and J 2 bases; bases outside gene matches: 13. Drawing the rest from reference TRBV28 and TRBJ2-4, the complete variable domain is DVKVTQSSRYLVKRTGEKVFLECVQDMDHENMFWYRQDPGLGLRLIYFSYDVKMKEKGDIPEGYSVSREKKERFSLILESASTNQTSMYLCASSTPAGTSGRLTKNIQYFGAGTRLSVL.

There are many counts of this clonotype. The chain has TRBV24-1 and TRBJ2-1, with D perhaps assigned TRBD1 or TRBD2 (5 bases each). The CDR3 spans 15 residues. The germline V gene has CDR1 KGHDR and CDR2 SFDVKD. The V gene lost 3 bases and the J gene lost 2 bases, with 10 bases spanning the gap. The CDR3 reads CATSDRDRPYNEQFF. Here the CDR3 DNA reads TGTGCCACCAGTGATCGGGACCGACCCTACAATGAGCAGTTCTTC.

The chain uses TRBV5-6 and TRBJ2-7, with TRBD2 identical over 15 bases. The CDR3 is 18 amino acids. Germline V gives CDR1 SGHDT, CDR2 YYEEEE. The J segment lost 2 bases and the V segment lost 1 base, leaving 7 bases of the junction unmatched. The CDR3 DNA sequence: TGTGCCAGCAGCTTGCTGGGACTAGCGGGAGGCATCCCCTACGAGCAGTACGTC. It yields the protein CASSLLGLAGGIPYEQYV.